Given below is one T cell receptor beta chain in context. Source study methods: For nucleated cells, counts were estimated from reference gene primer amplification. Profiling relied on immunoSEQ multiplex PCR, and the TCRdb table lists in-frame clones only, not all of them. V and J calls plus clone size are reproduced from that table; the DNA served to infer D and trimming. The sample contains roughly 280,000 clones, less than 90% of which appear only once. The CDR3 runs to 14 residues. CDR1 and CDR2 (germline): SGHDT, YYEEEE. V lost 1 base to trimming and J lost 11 bases; unmatched junction nucleotides: 7. The data stem from a study of blood T cell repertoires in COVID-19. Study background: The samples span acute and convalescent COVID-19 from the United States, Italy and Spain. PBMCs, B-cell-depleted T cells, or T cells were the source of the cDNA or gDNA that made up the material.

The receptor was isolated from a man younger than 45 with active or convalescent COVID-19. The chain couples TRBV5-6 to TRBJ1-5; 9 bases agree with TRBD1. The sequencing input was peripheral blood. The CDR3, as DNA: TGTGCCAGCAGCTTGTGGGGGACAGGGATGGCCCAGCATTTT. The encoded protein is CASSLWGTGMAQHF.